Listed below are T cell receptor beta chains from one sample, sequenced in a study of cytomegalovirus exposure and HLA in healthy donors. Clones were sequenced by immunoSEQ multiplex PCR, and TCRdb holds only the in-frame ones, with some missing. The data hold about 120,000 clones, with approximately 80% observed a single time. Sequencing was performed on PBMCs. These receptors all stem from a man aged 25-45 years in good health and CMV-seropositive. Both conserved end residues are part of each CDR3. The D gene is left open where the match is weak. The size entry is marked missing in some rows and otherwise reads once, few, many or a size class.

D	J	length	size	V	DNA	CDR3
TRBD1	TRBJ2-7	15	NA	TRBV7-2	TGTGCCAGCAGTCAGGGACAGGGTCCCCTCTACGAGCAGTACTTC	CASSQGQGPLYEQYF
TRBD2	TRBJ2-2	22	few	TRBV7-6	TGTGCCAGCAGCTTAGCCCCCTTAGTGACTAGCGGGGGATTCGCGAACACCGGGGAGCTGTTTTTT	CASSLAPLVTSGGFANTGELFF
NA	TRBJ2-7	15	NA	TRBV7-9	TGTGCCAGCAGCTTGTCTTTTGAGGGTTCGGGCGAGCAGTACTTC	CASSLSFEGSGEQYF
NA	TRBJ1-4	14	NA	TRBV6-6	TGTGCCAGCAGGGACGGGGGGAGCGGTGAAAAACTGTTTTTT	CASRDGGSGEKLFF
NA	TRBJ2-7	14	NA	TRBV28	TGTGCCAGCAGTTCTAGGAACGCCCACTACGAGCAGTACTTC	CASSSRNAHYEQYF
TRBD1	TRBJ2-7	14	NA	TRBV30	TGTGCCTGGAGTTCGGGGACAGGATACTACGAGCAGTACTTC	CAWSSGTGYYEQYF
TRBD2	TRBJ2-2	16	NA	TRBV30	TGTGCCGGCCTCGGGGGGGGGCGAAAAAACACCGGGGAGCTGTTTTTT	CAGLGGGRKNTGELFF
NA	TRBJ2-4	14	NA	TRBV2	TGTGCCAGCAGTGAAAGGGGGATCGAAAACATTCAGTACTTC	CASSERGIENIQYF
NA	TRBJ2-3	12	NA	TRBV5-6	TGTGCCAGCAGCTCCCCCCTAGATACGCAGTATTTT	CASSSPLDTQYF
TRBD2	TRBJ2-5	15	NA	TRBV7-2	TGTGCCAGCAGCCGTCGCGGGGGGCAATATGAGACCCAGTACTTC	CASSRRGGQYETQYF
NA	TRBJ1-5	20	NA	TRBV30	TGTGCCTGGAGACCGTTGAGGGGGACGGTACCATACGATAGCAATCAGCCCCAGCATTTT	CAWRPLRGTVPYDSNQPQHF
NA	TRBJ2-1	12	NA	TRBV4-2	TGTGCCAGCAGCCAAGAGACTAATGAGCAGTTCTTC	CASSQETNEQFF
TRBD1	TRBJ1-6	16	NA	TRBV7-3	TGTGCCAGCAGCTCGCTAGGGACAGGAGCAAATTCACCCCTCCACTTT	CASSSLGTGANSPLHF
NA	TRBJ2-1	15	NA	TRBV29-1	TGCAGCGTTGAGGGGACTCCGAGCTCCTACAATGAGCAGTTCTTC	CSVEGTPSSYNEQFF
NA	TRBJ2-3	15	NA	TRBV6-5	TGTGCCAGCAGTTACTGGGGCAGGGGTACAGATACGCAGTATTTT	CASSYWGRGTDTQYF
NA	TRBJ2-7	13	NA	TRBV27	TGTGCCAGCAGTTTAGAGGTGGACTACGAGCAGTACTTC	CASSLEVDYEQYF